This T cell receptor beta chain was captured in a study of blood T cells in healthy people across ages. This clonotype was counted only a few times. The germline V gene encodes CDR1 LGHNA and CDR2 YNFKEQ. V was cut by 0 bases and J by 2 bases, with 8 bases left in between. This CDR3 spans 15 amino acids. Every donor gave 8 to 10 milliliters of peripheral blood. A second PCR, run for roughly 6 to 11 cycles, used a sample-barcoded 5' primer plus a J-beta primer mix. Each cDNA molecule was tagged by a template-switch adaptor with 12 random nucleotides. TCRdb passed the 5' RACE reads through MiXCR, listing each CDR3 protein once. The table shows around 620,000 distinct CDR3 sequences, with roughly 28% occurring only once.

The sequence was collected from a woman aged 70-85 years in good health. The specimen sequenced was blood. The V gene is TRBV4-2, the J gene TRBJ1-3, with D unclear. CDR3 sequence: CASSQDPGPGNTIYF. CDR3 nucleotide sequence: TGTGCCAGCAGCCAAGATCCCGGACCTGGAAACACCATATATTTT.